These T cell receptor beta chains were read from a single sample in a study of shared clonotypes between healthy human individuals. TCRdb's table, derived via immunoSEQ multiplex PCR, lists solely in-frame clones and lacks some. The table lists roughly 2.5 million clones, around nine tenths of them singletons. Material: naive CD4+ T cells sorted from blood. Source of these receptors: a man younger than 35 in good health. The CDR3 runs from the conserved cysteine through the conserved F or W. The D gene is left open where the match is weak. Clone size is stated in some rows and not others, as once, few, many or a class when expanded.

CDR3nt: TGTGCTAGTGGTTTAGAGACTAGCGGGAGTCGGGTCAAAAATGAGCAGTTCTTC; CDR3aa: CASGLETSGSRVKNEQFF; v_gene: TRBV12-5; d_gene: TRBD2; j_gene: TRBJ2-1; abundance: -
CDR3nt: TGTGCCAGCAGTGAAGGCCCTTTGACGACCTACGAAGCTTTCTTT; CDR3aa: CASSEGPLTTYEAFF; v_gene: TRBV6-1; d_gene: -; j_gene: TRBJ1-1; abundance: -
CDR3nt: TGTGCCAGCAGCTTAGCGAGGGGGACAGGGATAATCCAAGAGACCCAGTACTTC; CDR3aa: CASSLARGTGIIQETQYF; v_gene: TRBV7-2; d_gene: TRBD1; j_gene: TRBJ2-5; abundance: -
CDR3nt: TGTGCCATCAGTGCGGGACTCGGGACTAGCGGTTACAATGAGCAGTTCTTC; CDR3aa: CAISAGLGTSGYNEQFF; v_gene: TRBV10-3; d_gene: TRBD2; j_gene: TRBJ2-1; abundance: -
CDR3nt: TGTGCCACCAGCAGAGGAATTAGCGGGATTAAACAAGAGACCCAGTACTTC; CDR3aa: CATSRGISGIKQETQYF; v_gene: TRBV15; d_gene: TRBD2; j_gene: TRBJ2-5; abundance: -
CDR3nt: TGTGCCAGCAGCGTAGGGGGACTAGCGGGAGGGCCAAATACGCAGTATTTT; CDR3aa: CASSVGGLAGGPNTQYF; v_gene: TRBV9; d_gene: TRBD2; j_gene: TRBJ2-3; abundance: -
CDR3nt: TGTGCCAGCACTCGAGGGGGCAGCACCGGGGAGCTGTTTTTT; CDR3aa: CASTRGGSTGELFF; v_gene: TRBV7-2; d_gene: TRBD1; j_gene: TRBJ2-2; abundance: -
CDR3nt: TGTGCCAGCAGTTACAAGCTAGCGGGTACCTACGAGCAGTACTTC; CDR3aa: CASSYKLAGTYEQYF; v_gene: TRBV6-5; d_gene: TRBD2; j_gene: TRBJ2-7; abundance: -
CDR3nt: TGCGCCAGCAGCCCCGGACAGGGCGGACAGCCCCAGCATTTT; CDR3aa: CASSPGQGGQPQHF; v_gene: TRBV4-1; d_gene: TRBD1; j_gene: TRBJ1-5; abundance: -
CDR3nt: TGTGCCAGCAGGGACCGCGGCAGGACCTACGAGCAGTACTTC; CDR3aa: CASRDRGRTYEQYF; v_gene: TRBV28; d_gene: -; j_gene: TRBJ2-7; abundance: -
CDR3nt: TGTGCCAGCAGTCCTCGCGGGCTAGTGGGAGATACGCAGTATTTT; CDR3aa: CASSPRGLVGDTQYF; v_gene: TRBV6-5; d_gene: -; j_gene: TRBJ2-3; abundance: -
CDR3nt: TGTGCCAGTAGTCGACACAGGGACAGTCTCGAGCAGTACTTC; CDR3aa: CASSRHRDSLEQYF; v_gene: TRBV19; d_gene: TRBD1; j_gene: TRBJ2-7; abundance: -
CDR3nt: TGTGCCAGCAGCTCCCTGACAGGGGAGGAGACCCAGTACTTC; CDR3aa: CASSSLTGEETQYF; v_gene: TRBV11-2; d_gene: TRBD1; j_gene: TRBJ2-5; abundance: -
CDR3nt: TGTGCCAGCAGCTTGGGAGGGGGGCGTCTCACAGATACGCAGTATTTT; CDR3aa: CASSLGGGRLTDTQYF; v_gene: TRBV5-4; d_gene: -; j_gene: TRBJ2-3; abundance: -
CDR3nt: TGTGCCAGCAGCTTAGACCAGTTGGGGTTGATGGCTTTCTTT; CDR3aa: CASSLDQLGLMAFF; v_gene: TRBV7-9; d_gene: -; j_gene: TRBJ1-1; abundance: few
CDR3nt: TGTGCCAGCAGCCCACCTTTTGCGGGGCCCCTAAACTACGAGCAGTACTTC; CDR3aa: CASSPPFAGPLNYEQYF; v_gene: TRBV7-9; d_gene: -; j_gene: TRBJ2-7; abundance: -
CDR3nt: TGTGCCATCAGTGAGCTACTAGCGGAGTACAATGAGCAGTTCTTC; CDR3aa: CAISELLAEYNEQFF; v_gene: TRBV10-3; d_gene: TRBD2; j_gene: TRBJ2-1; abundance: -
CDR3nt: TGTGCCAGCAGCCGCGGGACAGAGCTAACCTACGAGCAGTACTTC; CDR3aa: CASSRGTELTYEQYF; v_gene: TRBV6-5; d_gene: -; j_gene: TRBJ2-7; abundance: -
CDR3nt: TGTGCCAGCAGCTTGAGGCAGGGAGAGAGTCAGCCCCAGCATTTT; CDR3aa: CASSLRQGESQPQHF; v_gene: TRBV5-6; d_gene: -; j_gene: TRBJ1-5; abundance: -
CDR3nt: TGTGCCAGCACCCTCAGGGAAGCAACTAATGAAAAACTGTTTTTT; CDR3aa: CASTLREATNEKLFF; v_gene: TRBV7-9; d_gene: -; j_gene: TRBJ1-4; abundance: -
CDR3nt: TGTGCCAGTAGTCTTCGACAGCGCGAAGCTTTCTTT; CDR3aa: CASSLRQREAFF; v_gene: TRBV19; d_gene: -; j_gene: TRBJ1-1; abundance: -
CDR3nt: TGTGCCAGCAGCTTAGCAGGGCAATCTGGAAACACCATATATTTT; CDR3aa: CASSLAGQSGNTIYF; v_gene: TRBV7-2; d_gene: -; j_gene: TRBJ1-3; abundance: once
CDR3nt: TGTGCCAGCTCACCTTGGACTAGCGGGAGTGAAGAGCAGTACTTC; CDR3aa: CASSPWTSGSEEQYF; v_gene: TRBV18; d_gene: TRBD2; j_gene: TRBJ2-7; abundance: -
CDR3nt: TGCGCCAGCAGCTTGGGGACCACAGGGAACAGTATCTATGGCTACACCTTC; CDR3aa: CASSLGTTGNSIYGYTF; v_gene: TRBV5-1; d_gene: -; j_gene: TRBJ1-2; abundance: -
CDR3nt: TGTGCCAGCAGCCCGGTTTGGGGGCGCCCCGAAAAACTGTTTTTT; CDR3aa: CASSPVWGRPEKLFF; v_gene: TRBV7-2; d_gene: -; j_gene: TRBJ1-4; abundance: -
CDR3nt: TGTGCCAGCAGCTTGGGATTGGATACCCGGGGGGAAAAACTGTTTTTT; CDR3aa: CASSLGLDTRGEKLFF; v_gene: TRBV7-9; d_gene: -; j_gene: TRBJ1-4; abundance: -
CDR3nt: TGCAGTGCTAGGGGCCCCAGGACCCAGTACTTC; CDR3aa: CSARGPRTQYF; v_gene: TRBV20-1; d_gene: -; j_gene: TRBJ2-5; abundance: -
CDR3nt: TGTGCCAGCAGCCCCCAGGGACAGGGAACCGGGGAGCTGTTTTTT; CDR3aa: CASSPQGQGTGELFF; v_gene: TRBV6-4; d_gene: TRBD1; j_gene: TRBJ2-2; abundance: once
CDR3nt: TGTGCCAGCAGCCCGACAGGGGTTGGGGAGACCCAGTACTTC; CDR3aa: CASSPTGVGETQYF; v_gene: TRBV11-1; d_gene: TRBD1; j_gene: TRBJ2-5; abundance: -
CDR3nt: TGTGCCAGCAGCTTAGTTCGCAGCGCCTACGAGCAGTACTTC; CDR3aa: CASSLVRSAYEQYF; v_gene: TRBV11-2; d_gene: -; j_gene: TRBJ2-7; abundance: -
CDR3nt: TGTGCCAGCAGCCAGGACCAGGGGGATACGCAGTATTTT; CDR3aa: CASSQDQGDTQYF; v_gene: TRBV7-9; d_gene: -; j_gene: TRBJ2-3; abundance: -
CDR3nt: TGTGCCAGCAGCTTAGGCTTAGGGACGGTGGGCGGCTCCTACGAGCAGTACTTC; CDR3aa: CASSLGLGTVGGSYEQYF; v_gene: TRBV5-6; d_gene: -; j_gene: TRBJ2-7; abundance: -
CDR3nt: TGTGCCAGCAAGAGGGAAGGGGGCAATCAGCCCCAGCATTTT; CDR3aa: CASKREGGNQPQHF; v_gene: TRBV6-1; d_gene: -; j_gene: TRBJ1-5; abundance: few
CDR3nt: TGTGCCAGCAGGCATAGGGAGACCCAGTACTTC; CDR3aa: CASRHRETQYF; v_gene: TRBV6-5; d_gene: -; j_gene: TRBJ2-5; abundance: -
CDR3nt: TGTGCCAGCAGCGTAGAAGGCAGCTATGGCTACACCTTC; CDR3aa: CASSVEGSYGYTF; v_gene: TRBV9; d_gene: -; j_gene: TRBJ1-2; abundance: -
CDR3nt: TGTGCCAGCAGGGCCGTGGGAGGCTACACCTTC; CDR3aa: CASRAVGGYTF; v_gene: TRBV2; d_gene: -; j_gene: TRBJ1-2; abundance: -
CDR3nt: TGTGCCAGCAAGTTTGGGGATACTGAAGCTTTCTTT; CDR3aa: CASKFGDTEAFF; v_gene: TRBV6-1; d_gene: -; j_gene: TRBJ1-1; abundance: -
CDR3nt: TGCGCCAGCAGCTTGAGTTGGGGAAATGAGCAGTTCTTC; CDR3aa: CASSLSWGNEQFF; v_gene: TRBV5-1; d_gene: -; j_gene: TRBJ2-1; abundance: -
CDR3nt: TGTGCCAGCAGTCCGGCAGGGGGCTTTTATGAAAAACTGTTTTTT; CDR3aa: CASSPAGGFYEKLFF; v_gene: TRBV28; d_gene: TRBD1; j_gene: TRBJ1-4; abundance: once
CDR3nt: TGTGCCTGGAGTGTGAATACTGAAGCTTTCTTT; CDR3aa: CAWSVNTEAFF; v_gene: TRBV30; d_gene: -; j_gene: TRBJ1-1; abundance: -
CDR3nt: TGTGCCAGCAGCTTAGGAAGGAACTTTCCCTACGAGCAGTACTTC; CDR3aa: CASSLGRNFPYEQYF; v_gene: TRBV7-2; d_gene: -; j_gene: TRBJ2-7; abundance: -
CDR3nt: TGTGCCAGCTCACCACAGGGGGTAGAAACCGGGGAGCTGTTTTTT; CDR3aa: CASSPQGVETGELFF; v_gene: TRBV18; d_gene: -; j_gene: TRBJ2-2; abundance: -
CDR3nt: TGTGCCAGTAGGGAGACAGGGCTAAGCAATCAGCCCCAGCATTTT; CDR3aa: CASRETGLSNQPQHF; v_gene: TRBV19; d_gene: TRBD1; j_gene: TRBJ1-5; abundance: -
CDR3nt: TGTGCCATCAGTGAAGGACTAGCGGGAGGGAATGAGCAGTTCTTC; CDR3aa: CAISEGLAGGNEQFF; v_gene: TRBV10-3; d_gene: TRBD2; j_gene: TRBJ2-1; abundance: -